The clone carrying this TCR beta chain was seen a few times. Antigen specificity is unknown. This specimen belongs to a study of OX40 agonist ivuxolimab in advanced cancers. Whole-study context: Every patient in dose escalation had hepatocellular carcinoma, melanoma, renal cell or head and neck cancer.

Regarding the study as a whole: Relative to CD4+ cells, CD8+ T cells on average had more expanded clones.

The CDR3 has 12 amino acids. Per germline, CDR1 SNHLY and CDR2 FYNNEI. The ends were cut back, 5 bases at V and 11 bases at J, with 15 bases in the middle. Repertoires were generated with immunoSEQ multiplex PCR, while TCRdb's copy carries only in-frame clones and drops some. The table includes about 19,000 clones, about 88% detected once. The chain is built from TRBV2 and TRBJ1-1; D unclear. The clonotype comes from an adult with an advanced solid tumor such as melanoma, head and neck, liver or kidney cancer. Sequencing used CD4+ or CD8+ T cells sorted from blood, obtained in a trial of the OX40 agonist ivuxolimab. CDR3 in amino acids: CASSLSAAAAFF. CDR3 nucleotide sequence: TGTGCCAGCAGTTTGTCAGCCGCTGCGGCTTTCTTT.